The 25 T cell receptor beta chains listed next were all sequenced from one sample in a study of cytomegalovirus exposure and HLA in healthy donors. Amplification used 60 Vbeta primers and 13 Jbeta primers. Sequencing was performed with immunoSEQ multiplex PCR; in TCRdb, only in-frame clones are kept and a portion is missing. The sample shows around 100,000 clones, 70% to 80% of them seen only once. Sequenced input: PBMCs. The receptors come from a female donor in good health and CMV-seropositive.

In the case of this clone: The junction departs from germline at one end; a sequencing error may be responsible. The V call is TRBV7-9, the J call TRBJ2-7; D may be TRBD1 (6 bases). CDR1 and CDR2 from the germline V gene are SEHNR and FQNEAQ (reference sequence). The CDR3 length is 14 residues. CDR3 protein: CSSSSTGGSYEQYF. The CDR3 nucleotides are TGTTCCAGCAGCTCGACAGGTGGCTCCTACGAGCAGTACTTC.

This clone was found a few times. This chain links TRBV19 with TRBJ1-1, with 7 bases lining up with TRBD1. The CDR3 is 16 amino acids. Trimming removed 6 bases from V and 1 base from J; junction bases left unmatched: 11. CDR1 and CDR2 (germline): LNHDA, SQIVND (reference sequence). DNA of the CDR3: TGTGCCAGTAGCCTACCTACAGGGGCCGGGAACACTGAAGCTTTCTTT. Its translation is CASSLPTGAGNTEAFF.

About this clone: Germline is not matched at one junction end, which may reflect a read error. The rearrangement joins TRBV7-9 to TRBJ2-4; 8 nucleotides line up with TRBD2. The CDR3 has 16 amino acids. Germline V lookup: CDR1 SEHNR, CDR2 FQNEAQ (reference sequence). The CDR3 loop reads CSSSILAGLAKNIQYF. Here the CDR3 DNA reads TGTTCCAGCAGTATTCTAGCGGGCCTAGCCAAAAACATTCAGTACTTC.

This clone was observed once. The rearrangement joins TRBV30 to TRBJ2-7; 7 nucleotides line up with TRBD1. There are 14 residues in the CDR3. Germline V gene data show CDR1 as GTSNPN and CDR2 as SVGIG (reference sequence). The junction had 9 bases not matched to a gene; V was cut back by 5 bases and J by 2 bases. The CDR3 loop is CAWVRWGQTYEQYF. CDR3 nucleotides: TGTGCCTGGGTCCGGTGGGGACAGACCTACGAGCAGTACTTC.

For this clone: A junction boundary mismatches the germline segment, possibly from a read error. The rearrangement joins TRBV12-5 to TRBJ2-4, with 11 bases that match TRBD2. The CDR3 covers 18 residues. CDR1 is LGHNT, CDR2 FRNRAP, per germline. CDR3 DNA sequence: TGTGCTAGTGGTTTGTTCGCCCCTAGCGGGAGGTTCAAAAACAGTCAGTACTTC. Translated, it gives CASGLFAPSGRFKNSQYF. The entire variable domain, with the rest obtained from reference TRBV12-5 and TRBJ2-4, is as follows: DARVTQTPRHKVTEMGQEVTMRCQPILGHNTVFWYRQTMMQGLELLAYFRNRAPLDDSGMPKDRFSAEMPDATLATLKIQPSEPRDSAVYFCASGLFAPSGRFKNSQYFGAGTRLSVL.

The rearrangement joins TRBV29-1 to TRBJ2-5; D possibly corresponds to TRBD1 (6 bases). Looked up from germline, CDR1 is SQVTM and CDR2 is ANQGSEA. CDR3 size: 13 residues. Trimming left V 4 bases short and J 5 bases short, with 14 bases between. The CDR3 DNA sequence: TGCAGCGTTGGCCCAGGGGTGTCGGAGACCCAGTACTTC. Residues: CSVGPGVSETQYF.

The V and J genes are TRBV20-1 and TRBJ2-7; D gene uncertain. V was trimmed by 1 base and J by 4 bases, leaving 5 bases between them. The CDR3 runs to 11 residues. Germline V CDR1 and CDR2: DFQATT, SNEGSKA (reference sequence). The CDR3 loop is CSARGRYEQYF. The DNA of the CDR3 is TGCAGTGCTAGAGGTAGATACGAGCAGTACTTC.

The V and J genes are TRBV5-1 and TRBJ1-2; the match to TRBD1 covers 7 bases. This CDR3 contains 13 residues. V lost 4 bases, J lost 4 bases, and 4 bases stayed unmatched. From germline, CDR1 is SGHRS and CDR2 YFSETQ. CDR3 sequence reads: CASSGRDSYGYTF. The CDR3 DNA is TGCGCCAGCAGCGGCCGGGACAGCTATGGCTACACCTTC. Complete variable domain (other parts from reference TRBV5-1 and TRBJ1-2): KAGVTQTPRYLIKTRGQQVTLSCSPISGHRSVSWYQQTPGQGLQFLFEYFSETQRNKGNFPGRFSGRQFSNSRSEMNVSTLELGDSALYLCASSGRDSYGYTFGSGTRLTVV.

The chain has TRBV5-6 and TRBJ2-4, with 9 bases fitting TRBD1. Germline V gene sequence: CDR1 SGHDT, CDR2 YYEEEE. V shed 4 bases and J 4 bases; nucleotides not matched to a gene: 3. There are 14 residues in the CDR3. The CDR3 DNA is TGTGCCAGCAGCGGGGACAGGGAAAAAAACATTCAGTACTTC. It is translated as CASSGDREKNIQYF.

The rearrangement joins TRBV7-2 to TRBJ1-5; no definite D call. This CDR3 region has 13 residues. Germline CDR1 and CDR2: SGHTA and FQGNSA. V was shortened by 8 bases and J by 3 bases, with 11 bases between the two germline ends. CDR3 sequence (DNA): TGTGCCAGCTCCCCTTCCCCCAATCAGCCCCAGCATTTT. Protein sequence: CASSPSPNQPQHF.

This clone was counted a few times. J is TRBJ2-3 and V is TRBV2; 9 bases are shared with TRBD2. Germline V gives CDR1 SNHLY, CDR2 FYNNEI. The CDR3 loop spans 18 amino acids. J gave up 8 bases and V 6 bases, and 21 bases lay outside the gene matches. This chain's CDR3 is CASRSRTSAGLDQITQYF. CDR3 DNA sequence: TGTGCCAGCAGATCACGGACTAGCGCAGGGCTTGATCAGATTACGCAGTATTTT.

In its sample, this clone was seen a few times. The chain recombines TRBV12-5 with TRBJ1-1; D gene uncertain. From germline, CDR1 is LGHNT and CDR2 FRNRAP. V shed 1 base and J shed 9 bases, with 12 bases lying between them. The CDR3 is 13 residues long. DNA for the CDR3: TGTGCTAGTGGTTTGGGAGGTACACTGAAAGCTTTCTTT. Translation gives CASGLGGTLKAFF.

V usage is TRBV7-9 and J usage is TRBJ2-3; 8 bases match TRBD2. This CDR3 has 14 amino acids. Germline loops: CDR1 SEHNR, CDR2 FQNEAQ (reference sequence). V trimming: 7 bases; J trimming: 1 base; junction bases outside the gene matches: 4. The CDR3 loop reads CASNPGGGTDTQYF. The CDR3 DNA reads as TGTGCCAGCAACCCGGGGGGGGGCACAGATACGCAGTATTTT.

V and J are TRBV11-2 and TRBJ2-1; 8 nucleotides align to TRBD2. The CDR3 consists of 15 residues. V trimming: 1 base; J trimming: 12 bases; junction bases outside the gene matches: 11. The V gene's germline CDR1 is SGHAT and CDR2 FQNNGV. The CDR3 DNA sequence: TGTGCCAGCAGCTTAGGAGTACGGGGGGGCCGGGGGCAGTTCTTC. It specifies CASSLGVRGGRGQFF.

The rearrangement uses TRBV27 and TRBJ1-1; no clear D gene. The length of the CDR3 is 13 residues. Trimming cost V 3 bases and J 2 bases, with 7 bases left between them. The V gene's germline CDR1 is MNHEY and CDR2 SMNVEV (reference sequence). The CDR3 is CASSFKPNTEAFF. DNA of the CDR3: TGTGCCAGCAGTTTTAAGCCCAACACTGAAGCTTTCTTT.

The rearrangement joins TRBV5-1 to TRBJ2-3; 7 bases are a match to TRBD2. Unmatched junction bases numbered 16, after V lost 4 bases and J lost 5 bases. In germline, CDR1 is SGHRS, CDR2 YFSETQ. CDR3 length: 17 amino acids. CDR3 protein: CASSRRASGEGRDTQYF. CDR3 DNA: TGCGCCAGCAGCCGGAGGGCTAGCGGAGAGGGAAGAGATACGCAGTATTTT.

The V and J genes are TRBV29-1 and TRBJ2-5; D remains unclear. This CDR3 spans 14 amino acids. Between the trimmed V and J ends, which lost 0 bases and 5 bases, there was a span of 13 bases. The germline CDR1 and CDR2 sequences are SQVTM and ANQGSEA. CDR3 protein: CSVEDLPSQETQYF. Written as DNA, the CDR3 is TGCAGCGTTGAAGATCTTCCCTCGCAGGAGACCCAGTACTTC.

Of note for this clone: Mismatch with germline at one junction end may stem from a read error. V and J are TRBV6-4 and TRBJ2-6; D possibly corresponds to TRBD1 (6 bases). This CDR3 comprises 15 residues. Germline V lookup: CDR1 MRHNA, CDR2 SNTAGT. CDR3 protein: CASTEDSSGANGLTF. DNA for the CDR3: TGTGCCAGCACTGAGGACAGCTCTGGGGCCAACGGCCTGACTTTC.

The genes are TRBV6-5 and TRBJ1-3, with no clear D. The germline V gene encodes CDR1 MNHEY and CDR2 SVGAGI. With 6 bases removed from V and 0 bases from J, the gap between germline ends came to 9 bases. The CDR3 covers 14 residues. The CDR3: CASRMSSSGNTIYF. The DNA for the CDR3 is TGTGCCAGCAGGATGTCGAGCTCTGGAAACACCATATATTTT.

The chain combines TRBV7-9 with TRBJ2-5; the D is unclear. The CDR3 length is 13 residues. Looked up from germline, CDR1 is SEHNR and CDR2 is FQNEAQ (reference sequence). V lost 2 bases and J lost 2, with 6 bases in between. This CDR3 reads CASSLTEQETQYF. The CDR3 region has the DNA TGTGCCAGCAGCTTAACAGAACAAGAGACCCAGTACTTC.

This chain links TRBV29-1 with TRBJ1-1, with D perhaps matching TRBD1 (5 bases). Germline loops: CDR1 SQVTM, CDR2 ANQGSEA. The CDR3 consists of 15 residues. The V end was cut by 2 bases, the J end by 3 bases, with 16 bases between. The CDR3 here is CSVESAGWGDTEAFF. The CDR3 DNA is TGCAGCGTTGAATCCGCGGGTTGGGGGGACACTGAAGCTTTCTTT.

This clone was seen only once. This sequence joins TRBV6-1 and TRBJ2-3, with 11 bases identical to TRBD2. Unmatched junction bases numbered 6, after V lost 1 base and J lost 0 bases. This CDR3 contains 18 residues. Looked up from germline, CDR1 is MNHNS and CDR2 is SASEGT. CDR3 sequence: CASSEDPSGGHSTDTQYF. CDR3 nucleotide sequence: TGTGCCAGCAGTGAAGATCCTAGCGGGGGGCATAGCACAGATACGCAGTATTTT.

This chain links TRBV5-4 with TRBJ2-1; possibly TRBD2 for D (6 bases). This CDR3 comprises 15 residues. CDR1 and CDR2 (germline): SGHNT, YYREEE (reference sequence). Trimming cost V 4 bases and J 7 bases, with 18 bases left between them. The CDR3 DNA reads as TGTGCCAGCAGCGGGGTCTGGGGGGTTAGGAATGAGCAGTTCTTC. Amino acid sequence: CASSGVWGVRNEQFF.

This chain joins TRBV19 and TRBJ1-5; 9 bases line up with TRBD1. CDR1 and CDR2 from the germline V gene are LNHDA and SQIVND (reference sequence). The CDR3 is 16 residues long. Trimming removed 5 bases from V and 4 bases from J; junction bases left unmatched: 9. CDR3 DNA sequence: TGTGCCAGTAGTCCGCGGGGACAGGGCAAAAATCAGCCCCAGCATTTT. It encodes CASSPRGQGKNQPQHF.

The V and J genes are TRBV5-1 and TRBJ1-1, with unresolved D. The germline V gene encodes CDR1 SGHRS and CDR2 YFSETQ. The V gene lost 1 base and the J gene lost 11 bases, with 9 bases spanning the gap. The CDR3 consists of 11 residues. The CDR3 is CASSLRFRAFF. CDR3 in DNA: TGCGCCAGCAGCTTGAGGTTCAGGGCTTTCTTT.